Included here is one TCR beta chain sequence, with context. Assay used: immunoSEQ multiplex PCR; TCRdb lists only in-frame clones, some missing. The sample lists more than 300,000 clones, around nine tenths occurring once. The data were taken from a study of blood T cell repertoires in COVID-19. Per germline, CDR1 MNHEY and CDR2 SVGAGI. The length of the CDR3 is 14 residues. Trimming stripped 6 bases from V and 4 bases from J, with 15 bases between. Sequencing was performed on peripheral blood. This TCR was sampled from a woman under 30 who had recovered from COVID-19. V and J are TRBV6-5 and TRBJ1-1; D may be TRBD1 (6 bases). The CDR3: CASSFTGKGTEAFF. For the CDR3, the DNA is TGTGCCAGCAGCTTCACAGGGAAGGGCACTGAAGCTTTCTTT.